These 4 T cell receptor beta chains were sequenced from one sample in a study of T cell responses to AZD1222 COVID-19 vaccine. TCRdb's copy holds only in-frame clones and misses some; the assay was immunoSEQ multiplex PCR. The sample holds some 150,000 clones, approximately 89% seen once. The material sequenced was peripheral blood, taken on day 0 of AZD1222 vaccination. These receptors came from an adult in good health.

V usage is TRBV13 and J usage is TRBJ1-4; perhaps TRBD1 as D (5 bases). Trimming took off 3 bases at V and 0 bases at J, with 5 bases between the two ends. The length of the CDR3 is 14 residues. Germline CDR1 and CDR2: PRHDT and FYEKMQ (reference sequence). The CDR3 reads CASSLGATNEKLFF. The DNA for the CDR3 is TGTGCCAGCAGCTTGGGGGCAACTAATGAAAAACTGTTTTTT.

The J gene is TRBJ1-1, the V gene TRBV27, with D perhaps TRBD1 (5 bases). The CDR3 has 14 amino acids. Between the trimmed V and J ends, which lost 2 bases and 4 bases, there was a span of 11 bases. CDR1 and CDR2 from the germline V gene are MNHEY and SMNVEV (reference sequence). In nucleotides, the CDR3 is TGTGCCAGCAGTTTAGGCCCCCAGGGCACTGAAGCTTTCTTT. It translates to CASSLGPQGTEAFF.

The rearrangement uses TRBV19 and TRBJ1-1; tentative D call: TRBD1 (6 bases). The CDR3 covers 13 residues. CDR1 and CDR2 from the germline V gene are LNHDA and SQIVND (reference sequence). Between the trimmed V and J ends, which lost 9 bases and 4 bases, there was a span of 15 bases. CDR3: CASSGALGTEAFF. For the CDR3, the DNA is TGTGCCAGCTCGGGGGCACTGGGCACTGAAGCTTTCTTT.

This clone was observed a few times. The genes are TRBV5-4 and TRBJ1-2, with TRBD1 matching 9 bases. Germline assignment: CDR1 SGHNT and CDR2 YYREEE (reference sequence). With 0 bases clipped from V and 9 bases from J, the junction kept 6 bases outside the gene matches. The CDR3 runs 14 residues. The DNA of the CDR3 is TGTGCCAGCAGCTTGGGACAGGGGGAAGGAAGCTACACCTTC. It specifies CASSLGQGEGSYTF.